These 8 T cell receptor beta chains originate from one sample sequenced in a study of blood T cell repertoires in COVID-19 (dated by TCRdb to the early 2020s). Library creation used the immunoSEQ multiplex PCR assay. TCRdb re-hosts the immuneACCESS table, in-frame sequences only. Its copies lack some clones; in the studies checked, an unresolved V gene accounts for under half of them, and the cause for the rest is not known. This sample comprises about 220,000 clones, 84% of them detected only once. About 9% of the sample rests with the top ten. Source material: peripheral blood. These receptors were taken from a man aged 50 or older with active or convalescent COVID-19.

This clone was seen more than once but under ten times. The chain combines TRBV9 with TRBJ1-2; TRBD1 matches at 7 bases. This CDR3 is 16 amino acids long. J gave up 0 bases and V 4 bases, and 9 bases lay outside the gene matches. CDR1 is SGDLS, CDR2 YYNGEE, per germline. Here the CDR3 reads CASSPSRGLANYGYTF. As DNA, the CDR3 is TGTGCCAGCAGCCCTAGTAGGGGGCTGGCTAACTATGGCTACACCTTC.

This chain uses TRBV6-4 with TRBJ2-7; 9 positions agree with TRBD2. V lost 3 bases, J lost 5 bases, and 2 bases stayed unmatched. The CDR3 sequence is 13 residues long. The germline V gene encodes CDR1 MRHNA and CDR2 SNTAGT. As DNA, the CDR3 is TGTGCCAGCAGTGATCTAGCGGGAAACGAGCAGTACTTC. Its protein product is CASSDLAGNEQYF.

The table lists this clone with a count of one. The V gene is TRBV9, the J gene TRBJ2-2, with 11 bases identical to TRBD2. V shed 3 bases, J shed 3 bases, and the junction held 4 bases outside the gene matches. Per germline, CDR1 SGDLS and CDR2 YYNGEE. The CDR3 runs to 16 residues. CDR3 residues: CASSAGTSGYTGELFF. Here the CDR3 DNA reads TGTGCCAGCAGCGCTGGGACTAGCGGCTACACCGGGGAGCTGTTTTTT.

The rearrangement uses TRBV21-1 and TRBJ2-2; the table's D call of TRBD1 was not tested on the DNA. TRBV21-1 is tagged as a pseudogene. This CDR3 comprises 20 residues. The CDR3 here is CASSKVHPRTGGANTGELFF. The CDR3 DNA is TGTGCCAGCAGCAAAGTTCACCCTCGGACAGGGGGCGCGAACACCGGGGAGCTGTTTTTT.

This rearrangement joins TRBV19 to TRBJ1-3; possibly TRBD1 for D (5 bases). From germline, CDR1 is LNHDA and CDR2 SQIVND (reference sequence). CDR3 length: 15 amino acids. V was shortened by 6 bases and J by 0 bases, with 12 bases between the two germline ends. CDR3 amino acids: CASRWGGSSGNTIYF. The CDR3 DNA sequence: TGTGCCAGTAGATGGGGGGGTTCCTCTGGAAACACCATATATTTT. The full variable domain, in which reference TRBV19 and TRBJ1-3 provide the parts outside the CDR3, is DGGITQSPKYLFRKEGQNVTLSCEQNLNHDAMYWYRQDPGQGLRLIYYSQIVNDFQKGDIAEGYSVSREKKESFPLTVTSAQKNPTAFYLCASRWGGSSGNTIYFGEGSWLTVV.

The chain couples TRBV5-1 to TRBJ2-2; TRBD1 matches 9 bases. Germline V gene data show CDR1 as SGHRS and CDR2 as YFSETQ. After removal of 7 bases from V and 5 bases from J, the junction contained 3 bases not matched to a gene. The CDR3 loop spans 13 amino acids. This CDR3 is CASSTGGTGELFF. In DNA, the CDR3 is TGCGCCAGCTCGACAGGGGGAACCGGGGAGCTGTTTTTT.

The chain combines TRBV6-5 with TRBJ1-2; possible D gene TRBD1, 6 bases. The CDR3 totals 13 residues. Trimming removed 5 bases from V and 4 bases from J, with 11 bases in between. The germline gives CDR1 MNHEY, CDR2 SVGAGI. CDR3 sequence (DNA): TGTGCCAGCAGTCCCGGACAGACCTATGGCTACACCTTC. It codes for CASSPGQTYGYTF.

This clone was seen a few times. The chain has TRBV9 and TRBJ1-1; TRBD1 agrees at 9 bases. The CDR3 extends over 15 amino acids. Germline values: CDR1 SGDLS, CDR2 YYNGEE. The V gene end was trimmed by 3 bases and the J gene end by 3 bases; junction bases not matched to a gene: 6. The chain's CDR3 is CASSEQGAGDTEAFF. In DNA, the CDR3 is TGTGCCAGCAGCGAACAGGGGGCGGGCGACACTGAAGCTTTCTTT.